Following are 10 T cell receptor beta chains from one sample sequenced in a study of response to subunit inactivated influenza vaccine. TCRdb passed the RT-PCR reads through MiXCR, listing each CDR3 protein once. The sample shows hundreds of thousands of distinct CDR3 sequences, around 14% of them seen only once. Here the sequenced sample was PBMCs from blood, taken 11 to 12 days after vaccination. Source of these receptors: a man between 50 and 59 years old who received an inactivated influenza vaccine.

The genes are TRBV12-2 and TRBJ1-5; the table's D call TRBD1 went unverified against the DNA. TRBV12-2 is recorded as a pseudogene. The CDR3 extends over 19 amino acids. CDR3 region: CASRLAEESDNRFRQPQHF. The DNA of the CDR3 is TGTGCAAGTCGCTTAGCGGAGGAATCCGACAACAGGTTCCGTCAGCCCCAGCATTTT.

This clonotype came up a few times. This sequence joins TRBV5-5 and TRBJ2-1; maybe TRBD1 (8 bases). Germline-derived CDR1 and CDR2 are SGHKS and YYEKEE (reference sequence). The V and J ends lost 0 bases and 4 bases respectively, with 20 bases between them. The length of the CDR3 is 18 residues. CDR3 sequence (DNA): TGTGCCAGCAGCTTGGGTCCACGTGACAGGGGAGGGTACAATGAGCAGTTCTTC. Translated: CASSLGPRDRGGYNEQFF.

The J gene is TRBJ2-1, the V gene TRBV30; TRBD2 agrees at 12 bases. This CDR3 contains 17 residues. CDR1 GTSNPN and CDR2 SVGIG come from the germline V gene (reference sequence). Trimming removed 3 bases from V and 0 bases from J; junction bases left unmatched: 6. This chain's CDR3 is CAWSSLTSGSSYNEQFF. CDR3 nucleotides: TGTGCCTGGAGCTCCTTGACTAGCGGGAGCTCCTACAATGAGCAGTTCTTC.

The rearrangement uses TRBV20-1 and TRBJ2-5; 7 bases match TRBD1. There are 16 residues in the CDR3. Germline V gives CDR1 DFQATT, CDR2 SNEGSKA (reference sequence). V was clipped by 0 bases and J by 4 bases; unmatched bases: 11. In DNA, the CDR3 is TGCAGTGCTAGAGATCGGAAAGGCAGACAGGGAGAGACCCAGTACTTC. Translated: CSARDRKGRQGETQYF.

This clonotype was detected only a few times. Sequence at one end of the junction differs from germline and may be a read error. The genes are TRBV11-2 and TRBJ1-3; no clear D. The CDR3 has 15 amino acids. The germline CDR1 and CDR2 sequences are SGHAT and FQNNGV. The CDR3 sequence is CASRSIRPSGNTIYF. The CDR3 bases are TGTGCGAGCAGAAGTATCAGGCCCTCTGGAAACACCATATATTTT.

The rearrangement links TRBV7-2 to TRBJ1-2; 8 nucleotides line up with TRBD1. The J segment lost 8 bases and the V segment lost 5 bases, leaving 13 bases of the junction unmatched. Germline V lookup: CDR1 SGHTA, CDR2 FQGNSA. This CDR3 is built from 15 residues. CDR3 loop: CASSPSGWSGGGYTF. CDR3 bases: TGTGCCAGCAGCCCCTCGGGGTGGTCAGGGGGCGGCTACACCTTC.

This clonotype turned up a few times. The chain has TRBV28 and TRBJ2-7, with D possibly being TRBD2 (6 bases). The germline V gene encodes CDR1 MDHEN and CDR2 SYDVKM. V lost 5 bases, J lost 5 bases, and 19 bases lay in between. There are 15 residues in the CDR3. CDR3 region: CASSPPRDFLNEQYF. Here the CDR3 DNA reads TGTGCCAGCAGTCCTCCCAGGGACTTCCTAAACGAGCAGTACTTC. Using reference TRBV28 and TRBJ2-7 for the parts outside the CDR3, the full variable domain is DVKVTQSSRYLVKRTGEKVFLECVQDMDHENMFWYRQDPGLGLRLIYFSYDVKMKEKGDIPEGYSVSREKKERFSLILESASTNQTSMYLCASSPPRDFLNEQYFGPGTRLTVT.

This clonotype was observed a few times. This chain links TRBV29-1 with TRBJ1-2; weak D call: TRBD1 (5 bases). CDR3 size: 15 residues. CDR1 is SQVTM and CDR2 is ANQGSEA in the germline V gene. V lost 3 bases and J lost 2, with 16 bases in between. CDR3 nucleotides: TGCAGCGTTGACAGGCCGGGTGGGGCGAACTATGGCTACACCTTC. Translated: CSVDRPGGANYGYTF. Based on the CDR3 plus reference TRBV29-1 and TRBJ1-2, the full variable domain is SAVISQKPSRDICQRGTSLTIQCQVDSQVTMMFWYRQQPGQSLTLIATANQGSEATYESGFVIDKFPISRPNLTFSTLTVSNMSPEDSSIYLCSVDRPGGANYGYTFGSGTRLTVV.

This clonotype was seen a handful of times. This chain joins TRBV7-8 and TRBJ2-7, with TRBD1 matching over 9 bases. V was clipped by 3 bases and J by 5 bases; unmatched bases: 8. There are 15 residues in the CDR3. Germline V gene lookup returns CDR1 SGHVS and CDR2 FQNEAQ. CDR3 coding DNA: TGTGCCAGCAGCTTCCAACCGGGACAGGGCCACGAGCAGTACTTC. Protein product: CASSFQPGQGHEQYF.

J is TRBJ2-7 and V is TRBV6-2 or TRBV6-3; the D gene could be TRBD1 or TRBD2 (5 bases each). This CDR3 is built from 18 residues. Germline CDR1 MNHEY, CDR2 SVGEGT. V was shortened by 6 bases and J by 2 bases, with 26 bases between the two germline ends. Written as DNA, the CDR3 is TGTGCCAGCAGCCGATCTCTGATGGGACGTCGGGGAGCCTACGAGCAGTACTTC. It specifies CASSRSLMGRRGAYEQYF.